This T cell receptor beta chain was obtained from a study of radiation and T cells in renal cell carcinoma. With regard to this clone: Its antigen is not identified.

The time point: baseline pretreatment blood. As for treatment: 15 Gy SBRT to primary tumor, nephrectomy 4 weeks later. Serial blood draws occurred at baseline and 2 and 4 weeks post-SBRT. The study's findings and limits: No pretreatment tumor biopsies were available for baseline clonotypes. In blood, top tumor clones expanded by 2 weeks, shrinking by 4.

The length of the CDR3 is 14 residues. The V gene lost 4 bases and the J gene lost 3 bases, with 12 bases spanning the gap. From germline, CDR1 is SGHTS and CDR2 YDEGEE. Produced via immunoSEQ multiplex PCR; TCRdb's table is partial and in-frame only. The sample records 100,000 to 150,000 clones, 82% being singletons. The gene calls are TRBV5-8 and TRBJ2-3; maybe TRBD2 (5 bases). This sample comprised blood, obtained from a patient whose treatment included radiotherapy and nephrectomy. The TCR comes from a woman aged 55-69 years with renal cell carcinoma. The CDR3 region has the DNA TGTGCCAGCAGCCAATTAGAGGGAACAGATACGCAGTATTTT. This gives the protein CASSQLEGTDTQYF.